This is a list of T cell receptor beta chains from one sample in a study of shared clonotypes between healthy human individuals. Some clones are missing from TCRdb's copy, which holds only in-frame ones; the method was immunoSEQ multiplex PCR. The repertoire holds some 2,400,000 clones, with approximately 94% as singletons. The specimen was naive CD4+ T cells sorted from blood. All receptors derive from a man aged 18-30 years in good health. Each CDR3 is given with its conserved first and last residue. Each record gives: D gene, J gene, V gene, CDR3 length, clone size, CDR3 DNA, CDR3 protein. The D gene is left open where the match is weak. Expanded clones are given a class, and other clones once, few, many or no size at all.

NA TRBJ2-3 TRBV29-1 12 NA TGCAGCGCCCGACTAGTCTCGGATACGCAGTATTTT CSARLVSDTQYF
TRBD2 TRBJ2-1 TRBV5-1 15 NA TGCGCCAGCAGCCCCCGGACTAGCGGGATAGATGAGCAGTTCTTC CASSPRTSGIDEQFF
NA TRBJ1-6 TRBV5-4 18 NA TGTGCCAGCAGCTTAGACGGGGGGCAGGGAATTGGAGCTTCACCCCTCCACTTT CASSLDGGQGIGASPLHF
NA TRBJ1-5 TRBV2 12 few TGTGCCAGCGATGATAGCAATCAGCCCCAGCATTTT CASDDSNQPQHF
NA TRBJ1-1 TRBV5-1 15 NA TGCGCCAGCAGCTCGACAGGAGGTATGAACACTGAAGCTTTCTTT CASSSTGGMNTEAFF
TRBD1 TRBJ2-5 TRBV5-1 15 NA TGCGCCAGCACTGGGACAGCCTTTTACCAAGAGACCCAGTACTTC CASTGTAFYQETQYF
TRBD2 TRBJ2-7 TRBV6-7 17 NA TGTGCCAGCAGTTCAACTAGCGGGAGGAGTGGGACCTACGAGCAGTACTTC CASSSTSGRSGTYEQYF
TRBD1 TRBJ1-3 TRBV6-1 14 NA TGTGCCAGCCCAACGACAGGGTCGGGAAACACCATATATTTT CASPTTGSGNTIYF
TRBD1 TRBJ1-1 TRBV30 14 NA TGTGCCTGGGGAGGACAGGGGATGAACACTGAAGCTTTCTTT CAWGGQGMNTEAFF
TRBD2 TRBJ2-7 TRBV14 15 NA TGTGCCAGCAGCCCCCGACTAGCGGGACACTACGAGCAGTACTTC CASSPRLAGHYEQYF
NA TRBJ2-2 TRBV5-1 12 NA TGCGCCAGCAGCTTGGATAACGGGGAGCTGTTTTTT CASSLDNGELFF
NA TRBJ2-7 TRBV5-1 12 NA TGCGCCAGCAGCTTGCATGTGGACGAGCAGTACTTC CASSLHVDEQYF
TRBD2 TRBJ2-1 TRBV4-1 14 NA TGCGCCAGCAGCCTCGACCTTAGCGGGAATGAGCAGTTCTTC CASSLDLSGNEQFF
NA TRBJ1-6 TRBV6-5 15 NA TGTGCCGGATCCCAGGGACGGAGACTTAATTCACCCCTCCACTTT CAGSQGRRLNSPLHF
NA TRBJ2-7 TRBV11-2 16 NA TGTGCCAGCAGCTTAGTTGGTGCAGGGTTGGCGGGGGAGCAGTACTTC CASSLVGAGLAGEQYF
TRBD2 TRBJ2-2 TRBV11-3 15 NA TGTGCCAGCAGCTCTAGCGGGAGCTCCTCCGGGGAGCTGTTTTTT CASSSSGSSSGELFF
NA TRBJ1-5 TRBV15 17 once TGTGCCACCAGCAGCGAAGGGGCAGGGTATAGCAATCAGCCCCAGCATTTT CATSSEGAGYSNQPQHF
NA TRBJ2-1 TRBV12-5 13 NA TGTGCTAGTGGACTCAGGGTAGACAATGAGCAGTTCTTC CASGLRVDNEQFF
TRBD1 TRBJ1-1 TRBV30 15 NA TGTGCCTGCCATCGCGGGGGACAGCTGAACACTGAAGCTTTCTTT CACHRGGQLNTEAFF
NA TRBJ2-3 TRBV30 14 NA TGTGCCTGGAGTGTAATCGGGAAGAGGGATACGCAGTATTTT CAWSVIGKRDTQYF